One and the same sample provided the 30 T cell receptor beta chains below, sequenced in a study of OX40 agonist ivuxolimab in advanced cancers. Some clones are missing from TCRdb's copy, which holds only in-frame ones; the method was immunoSEQ multiplex PCR. The sample records tens of thousands of clones, 85% to 90% being singletons. Sequenced here: CD4+ or CD8+ T cells sorted from blood, sampled in a trial of the OX40 agonist ivuxolimab. The source is an adult with an advanced solid tumor such as melanoma, head and neck, liver or kidney cancer.

The chain carries TRBV12-5 and TRBJ2-1, with 11 nucleotides matching TRBD2. J lost 7 bases, V lost 6 bases, and 11 bases had no gene match. Germline CDR1 is LGHNT and CDR2 is FRNRAP. The CDR3 is 16 residues long. In DNA form, the CDR3 reads TGTGCTAGTGGCCTGCCAGGTAGCGGGGGGGCGAATGAGCAGTTCTTC. This gives the protein CASGLPGSGGANEQFF.

The chain carries TRBV5-6 and TRBJ1-1; 7 nucleotides match TRBD1. The CDR3 spans 15 residues. With 4 bases clipped from V and 4 bases from J, the junction kept 10 bases outside the gene matches. Germline CDR1 reads SGHDT; CDR2 reads YYEEEE. The DNA of the CDR3 is TGTGCCAGCAGCCACTATGGTGCAGGGGGCACTGAAGCTTTCTTT. Protein: CASSHYGAGGTEAFF.

The chain carries TRBV10-3 and TRBJ1-6; 7 bases match TRBD1. From germline, CDR1 is ENHRY and CDR2 SYGVKD. The length of the CDR3 is 13 residues. The V segment lost 5 bases and the J segment 6 bases; nucleotides outside the gene matches: 1. CDR3 sequence (DNA): TGTGCCATCAGTCGGGACAGTAATTCACCCCTCCACTTT. Its translation is CAISRDSNSPLHF.

V gene TRBV5-6 combines with J gene TRBJ2-5; D assignment may be TRBD1 or TRBD2 (5 bases each). The CDR3 contains 13 residues. Germline V CDR1 and CDR2: SGHDT, YYEEEE. The ends were cut back, 3 bases at V and 7 bases at J, with 13 bases in the middle. The CDR3 loop is CASSYSRAGTQYF. The CDR3 DNA reads TGTGCCAGCAGCTATAGCAGGGCGGGGACCCAGTACTTC.

This clone appeared a few times. The chain joins TRBV7-2 to TRBJ1-3; no firm D call. The germline V and J ends were trimmed by 1 base and 3 bases, with 7 bases remaining between them. The CDR3 extends over 14 amino acids. Germline V lookup: CDR1 SGHTA, CDR2 FQGNSA. Written as DNA, the CDR3 is TGTGCCAGCAGCTTAGATGCACTTGGAAACACCATATATTTT. Translated: CASSLDALGNTIYF.

The CDR3 DNA sequence: TGTGCCAGCAGCCCCTCGGGCGGTACACGGTACAATGAGCAGTTCTTC. Encoded protein: CASSPSGGTRYNEQFF. The rearrangement links TRBV7-3 to TRBJ2-1; no clear D. This CDR3 region has 16 residues. The V gene lost 5 bases and the J gene lost 4 bases, with 18 bases spanning the gap. In germline, CDR1 is SGHTA, CDR2 FQGTGA.

The table lists this clone with a few counts. This chain connects TRBV5-6 to TRBJ2-2; 8 bases align to TRBD1. CDR1 is SGHDT, CDR2 YYEEEE, per germline. V dropped 0 bases and J dropped 1; count of bases not matched to a gene: 5. This CDR3 region has 17 residues. CDR3 nucleotides: TGTGCCAGCAGCTTGGCCTTCAGGGGGCTGAACACCGGGGAGCTGTTTTTT. Encoded protein: CASSLAFRGLNTGELFF.

This clone is medium-sized. At the DNA level, this CDR3 is encoded by other sequences in the same sample as well. The V and J genes are TRBV7-8 and TRBJ2-6; D not resolved. Germline CDR1 is SGHVS and CDR2 is FQNEAQ. V lost 1 base and J 0 bases, leaving 1 base between the germline ends. CDR3 length: 14 amino acids. This chain's CDR3 is CASSLGSGANVLTF. In nucleotides, the CDR3 is TGTGCCAGCAGCTTAGGCTCTGGGGCCAACGTCCTGACTTTC.

In DNA, the CDR3 is TGTGCCAGCAGCTTAGGCCAGAGCTCCTATAATTCACCCCTCCACTTT. Protein product: CASSLGQSSYNSPLHF. The rearrangement joins TRBV7-9 to TRBJ1-6; D remains ambiguous. V lost 1 base and J lost 0, with 7 bases in between. CDR1 is SEHNR, CDR2 FQNEAQ, per germline (reference sequence). The CDR3 has 16 amino acids.

This rearrangement joins TRBV4-1 to TRBJ2-6; the D gene could be TRBD1 or TRBD2 (5 bases each). Germline CDR1 and CDR2: MGHRA and YSYEKL. V was trimmed by 3 bases and J by 4 bases, leaving 22 bases between them. CDR3 length: 19 amino acids. The DNA for the CDR3 is TGCGCCAGCAGCCAGATCTTCTATGGGCAGGGAGAAGGGGCCAACGTCCTGACTTTC. Protein product: CASSQIFYGQGEGANVLTF.

J is TRBJ1-4 and V is TRBV6-5, with D maybe TRBD1 (5 bases). Trimming left V 8 bases short and J 2 bases short, with 9 bases between. This CDR3 is 13 amino acids long. CDR1 MNHEY and CDR2 SVGAGI come from the germline V gene. The CDR3 region is CASSGTTNEKLFF. The CDR3 DNA sequence: TGTGCCAGCTCCGGGACTACTAATGAAAAACTGTTTTTT.

This chain connects TRBV9 to TRBJ1-2; 11 nucleotides line up with TRBD1. Trimming removed 0 bases from V and 4 bases from J; junction bases left unmatched: 20. The CDR3 has 21 amino acids. CDR1 is SGDLS and CDR2 is YYNGEE in the germline V gene. CDR3 DNA sequence: TGTGCCAGCAGCGTAGGACGGGACAGGGGGATCAGTCGGAGGAGTACCTATGGCTACACCTTC. It specifies CASSVGRDRGISRRSTYGYTF.

A word on this clone: This same CDR3 is encoded by further DNA sequences in the sample. The chain is built from TRBV19 and TRBJ1-2; no firm D call. There are 11 residues in the CDR3. Trimming stripped 3 bases from V and 5 bases from J, with 4 bases between. In germline, CDR1 is LNHDA, CDR2 SQIVND (reference sequence). The CDR3 region is CASSIEYGYTF. Written as DNA, the CDR3 is TGTGCCAGTAGTATTGAGTATGGCTACACCTTC.

This chain uses TRBV6-4 with TRBJ2-3; tentative D call: TRBD1 (6 bases). This CDR3 has 14 residues. CDR1 and CDR2 from the germline V gene are MRHNA and SNTAGT. Trimming cost V 2 bases and J 6 bases, with 12 bases left between them. CDR3 sequence (DNA): TGTGCCAGCAGTGACCAAGGGGGTCAGGATACGCAGTATTTT. Translation: CASSDQGGQDTQYF.

This rearrangement joins TRBV27 to TRBJ2-3; 13 bases are a match to TRBD2. V gave up 5 bases and J gave up 4 bases; unmatched junction bases: 9. Germline assignment: CDR1 MNHEY and CDR2 SMNVEV (reference sequence). This CDR3 spans 17 amino acids. CDR3 region: CASSPHTSGGAADTQYF. In DNA form, the CDR3 reads TGTGCCAGCAGTCCGCATACTAGCGGGGGGGCCGCAGATACGCAGTATTTT.

This chain connects TRBV5-1 to TRBJ2-2, with D perhaps TRBD2 (6 bases). The CDR3 has 13 amino acids. V was pared by 3 bases and J by 5 bases, with 8 bases between. CDR1 is SGHRS and CDR2 is YFSETQ in the germline V gene. CDR3 in amino acids: CASSSLATGELFF. CDR3 in DNA: TGCGCCAGCAGCTCACTAGCAACCGGGGAGCTGTTTTTT.

V is TRBV6-5 and J is TRBJ2-7; D not resolved. V lost 2 bases to trimming and J lost 1 base, with 12 bases between them. CDR3 length equals 15 residues. Germline CDR1 and CDR2: MNHEY and SVGAGI. CDR3 in amino acids: CASSYSVDSSYEQYF. In DNA, the CDR3 is TGTGCCAGCAGTTACAGTGTCGATTCGTCCTACGAGCAGTACTTC.

The chain couples TRBV5-1 to TRBJ1-2; D possibly corresponds to TRBD1 (6 bases). Germline V gene sequence: CDR1 SGHRS, CDR2 YFSETQ. V was trimmed by 4 bases and J by 2 bases, leaving 15 bases between them. There are 15 residues in the CDR3. The CDR3 is CASSPQQGPNYGYTF. The CDR3 DNA reads as TGCGCCAGCAGCCCCCAACAGGGTCCAAACTATGGCTACACCTTC.

The chain uses TRBV13 and TRBJ2-7; 9 nucleotides match TRBD1. The CDR3 extends over 15 amino acids. In germline, CDR1 is PRHDT, CDR2 FYEKMQ (reference sequence). The V and J ends lost 1 base and 4 bases, in that order; junction bases with no gene match: 5. CDR3 protein: CASSLAGQGTYEQYF. The CDR3 DNA reads TGTGCCAGCAGCTTAGCTGGACAGGGGACTTACGAGCAGTACTTC.

The rearrangement links TRBV6-5 to TRBJ1-4; the D gene is possibly TRBD1 (6 bases). CDR3 length equals 15 residues. Trimming shortened V by 2 bases and J by 7 bases, and 14 bases separated the two germline ends. Germline V gives CDR1 MNHEY, CDR2 SVGAGI. CDR3 amino acids: CASSYTGGRAEKLFF. The CDR3 region has the DNA TGTGCCAGCAGTTACACGGGGGGGCGTGCTGAAAAACTGTTTTTT.

The V and J genes are TRBV29-1 and TRBJ2-4, with 7 positions matching TRBD1. CDR3 length: 13 amino acids. V shed 6 bases and J 9 bases; nucleotides not matched to a gene: 11. Germline V gene data show CDR1 as SQVTM and CDR2 as ANQGSEA. The CDR3 DNA sequence: TGCAGCGTGCAGACCGGGACAGTGGCCATTCAGTACTTC. Protein: CSVQTGTVAIQYF.

The J gene is TRBJ1-4, the V gene TRBV18, with D tentatively TRBD1 (6 bases). Germline CDR1 KGHSH, CDR2 LQKENI. V lost 3 bases, J lost 6 bases, and 11 bases lay in between. The length of the CDR3 is 14 residues. DNA of the CDR3: TGTGCCAGCTCACCGGACAGCTTCGATGAAAAACTGTTTTTT. Translation gives CASSPDSFDEKLFF.

The rearrangement links TRBV12-2 to TRBJ2-5; the table's D gene call, TRBD2, was not cross checked with the DNA. The assigned J gene may be wrong: the sequence end matches TRBJ2-7 better. TRBV12-2 is a known pseudogene. This CDR3 has 13 residues. This CDR3 is CASRPGLADEQYF. The DNA of the CDR3 is TGTGCAAGTCGCCCGGGACTAGCGGACGAGCAGTACTTC.

V gene TRBV4-1 combines with J gene TRBJ2-7, with 8 bases identical to TRBD1. V lost 1 base, J lost 4 bases, and 3 bases stayed unmatched. This CDR3 spans 14 amino acids. Germline loops: CDR1 MGHRA, CDR2 YSYEKL. The CDR3 nucleotides read TGCGCCAGCAGCCAAGCGCGACAGGGGTACGAGCAGTACTTC. This gives the protein CASSQARQGYEQYF.

The chain uses TRBV19 and TRBJ1-2; a possible D gene is TRBD1 (5 bases). The germline V gene encodes CDR1 LNHDA and CDR2 SQIVND (reference sequence). This CDR3 spans 12 amino acids. The V end was cut by 6 bases, the J end by 6 bases, with 11 bases between. Here the CDR3 reads CASRWDVDGYTF. CDR3 nucleotide sequence: TGTGCCAGTAGATGGGACGTGGATGGCTACACCTTC.

The V gene is TRBV7-6, the J gene TRBJ1-1, with D unresolved. V lost 3 bases and J lost 1, with 6 bases in between. The CDR3 loop spans 13 amino acids. Per germline, CDR1 SGHVS and CDR2 FNYEAQ. The CDR3 here is CASSFKGNTEAFF. The CDR3 DNA sequence: TGTGCCAGCAGCTTTAAAGGGAACACTGAAGCTTTCTTT. Combining the CDR3 with reference TRBV7-6 and TRBJ1-1 gives the whole variable domain GAGVSQSPRYKVTKRGQDVALRCDPISGHVSLYWYRQALGQGPEFLTYFNYEAQQDKSGLPNDRFSAERPEGSISTLTIQRTEQRDSAMYRCASSFKGNTEAFFGQGTRLTVV.

This clone was seen only once. The chain links TRBV4-2 to TRBJ2-7; no clear D. CDR3 length equals 14 residues. Deletions cut 0 bases from V and 2 bases from J, with 8 bases between. The germline CDR1 and CDR2 sequences are LGHNA and YNFKEQ. The CDR3 coding sequence is TGTGCCAGCAGCCAAGAGCGGCTAGCCTACGAGCAGTACTTC. This sequence encodes CASSQERLAYEQYF.

The V call is TRBV7-9, the J call TRBJ1-2; D not resolved. In germline, CDR1 is SEHNR, CDR2 FQNEAQ (reference sequence). V was clipped by 0 bases and J by 4 bases, with 12 bases between them. The CDR3 has 15 amino acids. The CDR3 DNA is TGTGCCAGCAGCTTAGCGTTAAAGAGTACCTATGGCTACACCTTC. Residues: CASSLALKSTYGYTF.

This clone came up once. The germline gene is not matched at one end of the junction; a read error may be the cause. The chain uses TRBV28 and TRBJ1-5, with 7 bases matching TRBD1. The CDR3 length is 14 residues. Looked up from germline, CDR1 is MDHEN and CDR2 is SYDVKM. CDR3 DNA sequence: TGTGCCGGCAGGACAGGTGGTAGCAATCAGCCCCAGCATTTT. Translation gives CAGRTGGSNQPQHF.

V and J are TRBV5-1 and TRBJ2-5; possible D gene TRBD2, 6 bases. V lost 1 base, J lost 5 bases, and 15 bases lay in between. This CDR3 contains 15 residues. Per germline, CDR1 SGHRS and CDR2 YFSETQ. The CDR3 coding sequence is TGCGCCAGCAGCTTGTTAGACTCCCGGGGGGAGACCCAGTACTTC. Its translation: CASSLLDSRGETQYF.